The source of this T cell receptor beta chain is a study of T-cell reconstitution after alpha-beta-depleted transplantation in children. This CDR3 has 11 amino acids. V gave up 10 bases and J gave up 7 bases, with 13 bases separating them. CDR1 is LNHDA and CDR2 is SQIVND in the germline V gene (reference sequence). This clonotype was seen many times. For TCRbeta, the library was prepared with unique molecular identifiers. TCRdb independently ran MiXCR on the PCR reads; one entry per CDR3 protein. The repertoire holds hundreds of thousands of distinct CDR3 sequences, over 9.5% seen once, with around 7.5% in the top ten.

The sequencing here drew on PBMCs, taken before TCRalphabeta/CD19-depleted stem cell transplant. The sequence was collected from a boy under two years old with acute myeloid leukemia, due to receive a stem cell transplant. The chain is built from TRBV19 and TRBJ1-1; TRBD1 might be the D (6 bases). The CDR3 here is CATLWGREAFF. The CDR3 coding sequence is TGTGCCACCCTTTGGGGGCGTGAAGCTTTCTTT.